This TCR beta chain stems from a study of cytomegalovirus exposure and HLA in healthy donors. Study findings and constraints: In a later analysis, HLA-associated TCR beta chains were more clonally expanded than equally common others.

V lost 2 bases and J 6 bases, leaving 16 bases between the germline ends. Germline V gene sequence: CDR1 ENHRY, CDR2 SYGVKD. CDR3 length: 15 amino acids. It was with 60 Vbeta and 13 Jbeta primers that the PCR ran. The repertoire was sequenced with immunoSEQ multiplex PCR; TCRdb's copy has only in-frame clones and lacks some. This table holds nearly 300,000 clones, around 86% found once. As regards this clone: Its matching antigen is unknown.

Sequencing was performed on PBMCs. V and J are TRBV10-3 and TRBJ1-2; D perhaps matches TRBD1 (5 bases). The receptor was isolated from a man aged 35-49 years in good health and CMV-seropositive. The CDR3 DNA follows: TGTGCCATCAGTGAGAGGCAGGGCAGCGTCGATGGCTACACCTTC. Residues: CAISERQGSVDGYTF.